These 20 T cell receptor beta chains came from one sample sequenced in a study of monozygotic twins with inflammatory bowel disease. TCRdb re-called the 5' RACE reads and gives one entry per CDR3 protein, without DNA. The sample has fewer than 350,000 distinct CDR3 sequences. The sequenced sample was blood. The receptors were sampled from a human donor with ulcerative colitis or Crohn's disease, or a healthy co-twin of an affected twin (not recorded which).

The chain links TRBV5-1 to TRBJ2-1; TCRdb calls TRBD1, which cannot be checked without DNA. Germline values: CDR1 SGHRS, CDR2 YFSETQ. The CDR3 runs 14 residues. The chain's CDR3 is CASRPGEGYNEQFF.

CDR3 amino acids: CASSQATSGYQETQYF. The V gene is TRBV3-1, the J gene TRBJ2-5; the D gene TCRdb calls, TRBD2, cannot be checked with no DNA. The CDR3 totals 16 residues. In germline, CDR1 is LGHDT, CDR2 YNNKEL (reference sequence).

The V gene is TRBV6-1, the J gene TRBJ1-5. CDR1 is MNHNS, CDR2 SASEGT, per germline. This CDR3 comprises 11 residues. The CDR3 sequence is CASMNNQPQHF.

The chain couples TRBV20-1 to TRBJ2-5; the D call from TCRdb, TRBD2, cannot be confirmed without DNA. The CDR3 runs to 13 residues. Germline V CDR1 and CDR2: DFQATT, SNEGSKA (reference sequence). The CDR3 sequence: CSASRGTKETQYF.

The rearrangement uses TRBV6-5 and TRBJ1-1; TCRdb outputs TRBD1, but without DNA this stays unchecked. Germline loops: CDR1 MNHEY, CDR2 SVGAGI. The CDR3 loop spans 15 amino acids. The CDR3 region is CASSYSPTGSTEAFF.

The chain carries TRBV5-1 and TRBJ1-1. This CDR3 has 14 amino acids. CDR1 SGHRS and CDR2 YFSETQ come from the germline V gene. The CDR3 protein is CATRREAPNTEAFF.

The CDR3 region is CASSQEWGDGYTF. This sequence joins TRBV4-1 and TRBJ1-2; TCRdb indicates TRBD1, and absent DNA this call remains unverified. CDR3 length: 13 amino acids. Per germline, CDR1 MGHRA and CDR2 YSYEKL.

V and J are TRBV10-2 and TRBJ2-2; the D call of TRBD1 rests on TCRdb alone, since no DNA is present to check it. This CDR3 spans 17 amino acids. CDR1 WSHSY and CDR2 SAAADI come from the germline V gene. The CDR3 region is CASSESQRTGDTGELFF.

The gene calls are TRBV7-2 and TRBJ1-6. Germline V gene data show CDR1 as SGHTA and CDR2 as FQGNSA. The CDR3 spans 15 residues. CDR3 loop: CASRWGSSYNSPLHF.

The chain combines TRBV6-2 or TRBV6-3 with TRBJ1-1; absent DNA, TCRdb's TRBD1 call cannot be checked. The CDR3 has 14 residues. CDR1 MNHEY and CDR2 SVGEGT come from the germline V gene. The CDR3 region is CASRRQGRYTEAFF.

The chain employs TRBV18 and TRBJ2-3; TCRdb gives TRBD1 as the D gene, but with no DNA this cannot be confirmed. The CDR3 runs 14 residues. Germline CDR1 reads KGHSH; CDR2 reads LQKENI. This chain's CDR3 is CASSPGGRTDTQYF.

CDR3: CASSNEENTEAFF. V is TRBV2 and J is TRBJ1-1. CDR1 is SNHLY, CDR2 FYNNEI, per germline. This CDR3 has 13 residues.

The chain joins TRBV10-3 to TRBJ2-7; the TCRdb call, TRBD2, lacks DNA for checking. CDR1 and CDR2 (germline): ENHRY, SYGVKD. The CDR3 spans 15 residues. This CDR3 is CAISDLTRAGGEQYF.

The genes are TRBV11-1 and TRBJ1-4; absent DNA, TCRdb's TRBD1 call cannot be checked. Germline loops: CDR1 SGHAT, CDR2 FQDESV (reference sequence). The CDR3 runs 18 residues. CDR3 sequence reads: CASSFCPVGVATNEKLFF.

J is TRBJ1-1 and V is TRBV10-1. This CDR3 region has 13 residues. Germline CDR1 and CDR2: WNHNN and SYGVQD (reference sequence). CDR3 in amino acids: CASSVQRNTEAFF.

The gene calls are TRBV7-2 and TRBJ2-1. The CDR3 extends over 11 amino acids. The germline V gene encodes CDR1 SGHTA and CDR2 FQGNSA. The CDR3 loop reads CATRYYDEQFF.

The chain is built from TRBV10-3 and TRBJ1-2. From germline, CDR1 is ENHRY and CDR2 SYGVKD. The CDR3 loop spans 14 amino acids. The CDR3 protein is CAISESRTADGYTF.

The gene calls are TRBV13 and TRBJ2-5; checking the TCRdb D call of TRBD2 is not possible without DNA. CDR1 and CDR2 (germline): PRHDT, FYEKMQ (reference sequence). The CDR3 totals 15 residues. The CDR3 region is CASSLGLGPQETQYF.

This sequence joins TRBV12-3 or TRBV12-4 and TRBJ2-1; the TCRdb D gene call, TRBD2, has no DNA to confirm it. This CDR3 spans 15 amino acids. CDR3 amino acids: CASTRGLAGVFEQFF.

This chain joins TRBV12-3 or TRBV12-4 and TRBJ2-7. CDR3 length: 15 amino acids. The CDR3 here is CASSYLDGGSYEQYF.